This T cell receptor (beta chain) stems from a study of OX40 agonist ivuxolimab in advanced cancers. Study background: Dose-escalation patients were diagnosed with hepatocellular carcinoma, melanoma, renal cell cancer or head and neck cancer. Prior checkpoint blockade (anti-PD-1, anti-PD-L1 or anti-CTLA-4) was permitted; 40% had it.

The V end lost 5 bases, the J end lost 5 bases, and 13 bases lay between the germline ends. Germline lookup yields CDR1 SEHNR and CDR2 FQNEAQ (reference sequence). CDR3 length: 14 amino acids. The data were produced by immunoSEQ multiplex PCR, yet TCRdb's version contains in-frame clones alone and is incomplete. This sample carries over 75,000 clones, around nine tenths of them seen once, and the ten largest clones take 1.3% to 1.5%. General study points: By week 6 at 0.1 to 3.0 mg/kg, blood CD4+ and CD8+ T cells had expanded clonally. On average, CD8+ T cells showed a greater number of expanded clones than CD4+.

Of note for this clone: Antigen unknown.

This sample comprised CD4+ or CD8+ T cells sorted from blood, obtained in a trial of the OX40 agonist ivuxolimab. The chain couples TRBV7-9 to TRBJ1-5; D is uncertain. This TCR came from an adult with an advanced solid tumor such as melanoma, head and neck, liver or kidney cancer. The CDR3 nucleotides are TGTGCCAGCAGCCGGGAGGGAGGCTATCAGCCCCAGCATTTT. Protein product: CASSREGGYQPQHF.